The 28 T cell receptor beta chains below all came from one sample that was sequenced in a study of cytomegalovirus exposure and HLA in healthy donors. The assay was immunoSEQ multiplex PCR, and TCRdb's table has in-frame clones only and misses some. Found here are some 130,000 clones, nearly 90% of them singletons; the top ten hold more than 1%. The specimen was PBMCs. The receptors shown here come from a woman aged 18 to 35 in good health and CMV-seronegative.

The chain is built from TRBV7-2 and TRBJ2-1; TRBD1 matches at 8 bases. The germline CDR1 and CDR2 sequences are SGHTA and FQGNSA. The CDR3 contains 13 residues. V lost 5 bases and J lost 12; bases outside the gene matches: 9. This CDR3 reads CASSPQGALGQFF. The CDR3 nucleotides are TGTGCCAGCAGCCCCCAGGGGGCCCTTGGGCAGTTCTTC.

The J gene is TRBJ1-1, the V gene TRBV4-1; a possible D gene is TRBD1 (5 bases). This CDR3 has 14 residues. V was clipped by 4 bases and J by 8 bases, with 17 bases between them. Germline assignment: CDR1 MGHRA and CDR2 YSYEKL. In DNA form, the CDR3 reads TGCGCCAGCAGCCTTGGGATAACAGGAATAGAAGCTTTCTTT. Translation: CASSLGITGIEAFF.

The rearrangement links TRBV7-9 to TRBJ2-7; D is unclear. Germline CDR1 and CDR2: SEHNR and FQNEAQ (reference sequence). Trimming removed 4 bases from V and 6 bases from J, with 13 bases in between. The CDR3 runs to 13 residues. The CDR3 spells CASSSPPFFEQYF. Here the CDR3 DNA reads TGTGCCAGCAGCTCCCCCCCTTTTTTCGAGCAGTACTTC.

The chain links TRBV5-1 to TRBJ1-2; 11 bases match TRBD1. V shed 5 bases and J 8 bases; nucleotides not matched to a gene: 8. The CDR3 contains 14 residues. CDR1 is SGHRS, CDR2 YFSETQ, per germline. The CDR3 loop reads CASSRTGTGGGYTF. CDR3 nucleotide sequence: TGCGCCAGCAGTCGAACCGGGACAGGGGGAGGCTACACCTTC.

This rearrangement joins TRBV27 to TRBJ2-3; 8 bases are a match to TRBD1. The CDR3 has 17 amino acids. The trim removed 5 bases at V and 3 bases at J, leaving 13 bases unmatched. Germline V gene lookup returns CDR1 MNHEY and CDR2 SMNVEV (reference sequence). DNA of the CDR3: TGTGCCAGCAGTCTCTACCCCGGGACAGGAGGGACAGATACGCAGTATTTT. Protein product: CASSLYPGTGGTDTQYF.

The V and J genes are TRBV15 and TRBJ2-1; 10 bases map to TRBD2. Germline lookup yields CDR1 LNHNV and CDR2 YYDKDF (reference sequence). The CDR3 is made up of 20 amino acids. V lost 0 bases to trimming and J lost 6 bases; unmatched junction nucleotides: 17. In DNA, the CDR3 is TGTGCCACCAGCAGAGATTGGGCTAGCGGGGGCCAACATAAGGGCAATGAGCAGTTCTTC. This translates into CATSRDWASGGQHKGNEQFF. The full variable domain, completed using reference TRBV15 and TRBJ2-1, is DAMVIQNPRYQVTQFGKPVTLSCSQTLNHNVMYWYQQKSSQAPKLLFHYYDKDFNNEADTPDNFQSRRPNTSFCFLDIRSPGLGDTAMYLCATSRDWASGGQHKGNEQFFGPGTRLTVL.

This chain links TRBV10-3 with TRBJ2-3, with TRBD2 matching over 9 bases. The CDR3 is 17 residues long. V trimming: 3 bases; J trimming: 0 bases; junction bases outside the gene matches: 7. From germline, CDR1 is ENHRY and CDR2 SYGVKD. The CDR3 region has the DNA TGTGCCATCAGTGAACCGGGACTAGCCCGAAGCACAGATACGCAGTATTTT. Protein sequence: CAISEPGLARSTDTQYF.

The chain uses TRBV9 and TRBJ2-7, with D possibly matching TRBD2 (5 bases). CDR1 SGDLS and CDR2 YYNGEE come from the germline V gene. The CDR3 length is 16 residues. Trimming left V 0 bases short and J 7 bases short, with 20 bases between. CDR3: CASSVASPSQPGEQYF. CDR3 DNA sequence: TGTGCCAGCAGCGTAGCTTCCCCGAGTCAACCGGGGGAGCAGTACTTC.

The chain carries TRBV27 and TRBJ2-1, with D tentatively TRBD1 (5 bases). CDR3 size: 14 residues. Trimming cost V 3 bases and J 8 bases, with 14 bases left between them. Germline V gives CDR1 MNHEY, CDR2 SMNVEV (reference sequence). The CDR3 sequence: CASSFSGAHDEQFF. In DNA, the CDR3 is TGTGCCAGCAGTTTTAGTGGGGCACACGATGAGCAGTTCTTC.

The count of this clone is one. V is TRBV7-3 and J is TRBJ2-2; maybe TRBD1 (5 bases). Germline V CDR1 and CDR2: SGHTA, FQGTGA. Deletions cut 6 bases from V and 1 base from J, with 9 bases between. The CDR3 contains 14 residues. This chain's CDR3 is CASRPGQNTGELFF. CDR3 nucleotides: TGTGCCAGCAGACCCGGACAGAACACCGGGGAGCTGTTTTTT.

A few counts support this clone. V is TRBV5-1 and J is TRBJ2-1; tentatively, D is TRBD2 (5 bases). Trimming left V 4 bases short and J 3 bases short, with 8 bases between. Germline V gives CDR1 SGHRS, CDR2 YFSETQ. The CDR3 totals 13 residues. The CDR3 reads CASSPDFYNEQFF. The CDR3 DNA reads TGCGCCAGCAGCCCGGACTTCTACAATGAGCAGTTCTTC.

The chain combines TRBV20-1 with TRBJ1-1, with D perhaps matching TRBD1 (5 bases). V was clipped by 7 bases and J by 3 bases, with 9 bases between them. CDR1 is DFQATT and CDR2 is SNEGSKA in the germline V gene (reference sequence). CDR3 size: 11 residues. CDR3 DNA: TGCAGTGGGACGGGGGACACTGAAGCTTTCTTT. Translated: CSGTGDTEAFF.

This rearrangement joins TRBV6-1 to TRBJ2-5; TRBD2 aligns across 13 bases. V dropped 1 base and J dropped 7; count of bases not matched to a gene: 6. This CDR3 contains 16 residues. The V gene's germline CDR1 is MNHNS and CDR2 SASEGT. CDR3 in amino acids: CASSEVRLAGGGTQYF. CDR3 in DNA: TGTGCCAGCAGTGAAGTACGACTAGCGGGGGGTGGGACCCAGTACTTC.

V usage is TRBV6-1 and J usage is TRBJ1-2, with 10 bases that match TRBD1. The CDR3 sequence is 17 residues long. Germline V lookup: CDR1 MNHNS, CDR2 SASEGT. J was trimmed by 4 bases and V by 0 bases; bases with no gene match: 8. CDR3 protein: CASSEARDRGSLYGYTF. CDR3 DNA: TGTGCCAGCAGTGAAGCGCGGGACAGGGGAAGCCTCTATGGCTACACCTTC.

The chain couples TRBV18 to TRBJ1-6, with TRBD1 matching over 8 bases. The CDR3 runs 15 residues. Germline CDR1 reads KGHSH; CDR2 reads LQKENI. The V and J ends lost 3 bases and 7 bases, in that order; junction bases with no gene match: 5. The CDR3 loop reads CASSPSQGANSPLHF. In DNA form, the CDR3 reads TGTGCCAGCTCACCTTCGCAGGGGGCGAATTCACCCCTCCACTTT.

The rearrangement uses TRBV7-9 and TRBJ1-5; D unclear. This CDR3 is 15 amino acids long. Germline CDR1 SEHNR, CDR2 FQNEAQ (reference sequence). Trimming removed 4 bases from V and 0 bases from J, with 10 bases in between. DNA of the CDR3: TGTGCCAGCAGCTCGGGGAGTAATAGCAATCAGCCCCAGCATTTT. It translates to CASSSGSNSNQPQHF.

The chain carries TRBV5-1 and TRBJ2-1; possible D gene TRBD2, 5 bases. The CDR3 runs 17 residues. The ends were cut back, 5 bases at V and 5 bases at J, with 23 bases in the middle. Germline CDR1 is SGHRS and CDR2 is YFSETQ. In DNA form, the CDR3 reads TGCGCCAGCAGGGTCTTCGAAACTGACTACTTAGACAATGAGCAGTTCTTC. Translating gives CASRVFETDYLDNEQFF. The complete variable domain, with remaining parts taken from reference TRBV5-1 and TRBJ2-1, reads KAGVTQTPRYLIKTRGQQVTLSCSPISGHRSVSWYQQTPGQGLQFLFEYFSETQRNKGNFPGRFSGRQFSNSRSEMNVSTLELGDSALYLCASRVFETDYLDNEQFFGPGTRLTVL.

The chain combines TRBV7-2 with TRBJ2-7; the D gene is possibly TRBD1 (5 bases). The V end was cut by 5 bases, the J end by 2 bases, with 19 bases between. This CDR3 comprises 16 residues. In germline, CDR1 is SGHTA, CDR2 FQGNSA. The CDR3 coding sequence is TGTGCCAGCAGCATTAGCAATCTTTGGGGCACCTACGAGCAGTACTTC. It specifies CASSISNLWGTYEQYF.

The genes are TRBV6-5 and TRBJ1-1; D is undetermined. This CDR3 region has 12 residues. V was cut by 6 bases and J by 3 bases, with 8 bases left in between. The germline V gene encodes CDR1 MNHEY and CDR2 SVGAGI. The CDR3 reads CASRRSDTEAFF. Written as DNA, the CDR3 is TGTGCCAGCAGGCGGTCGGACACTGAAGCTTTCTTT.

CDR3 in amino acids: CASSQDRGYNEQFF. The CDR3 DNA follows: TGTGCCAGCAGCCAGGACAGGGGCTACAATGAGCAGTTCTTC. The chain links TRBV6-5 to TRBJ2-1, with TRBD1 matching 9 bases. This CDR3 comprises 14 residues. The V segment lost 6 bases and the J segment 3 bases; nucleotides outside the gene matches: 3. CDR1 MNHEY and CDR2 SVGAGI come from the germline V gene.

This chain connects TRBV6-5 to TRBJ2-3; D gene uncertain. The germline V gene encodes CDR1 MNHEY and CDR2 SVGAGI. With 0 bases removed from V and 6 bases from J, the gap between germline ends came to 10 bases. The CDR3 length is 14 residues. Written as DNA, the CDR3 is TGTGCCAGCAGTTACTCGGCCCCATCGGATACGCAGTATTTT. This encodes CASSYSAPSDTQYF.

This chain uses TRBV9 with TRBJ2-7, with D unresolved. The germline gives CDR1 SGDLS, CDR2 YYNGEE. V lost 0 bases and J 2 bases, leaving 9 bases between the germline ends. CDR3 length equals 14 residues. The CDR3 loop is CASSVGSSPYEQYF. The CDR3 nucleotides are TGTGCCAGCAGCGTAGGGTCTAGTCCCTACGAGCAGTACTTC.

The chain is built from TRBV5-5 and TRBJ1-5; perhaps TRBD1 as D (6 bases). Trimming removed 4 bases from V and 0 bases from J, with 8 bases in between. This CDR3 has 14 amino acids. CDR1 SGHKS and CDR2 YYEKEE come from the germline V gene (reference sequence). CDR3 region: CASSKGVSNQPQHF. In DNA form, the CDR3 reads TGTGCCAGCAGCAAGGGGGTTAGCAATCAGCCCCAGCATTTT.

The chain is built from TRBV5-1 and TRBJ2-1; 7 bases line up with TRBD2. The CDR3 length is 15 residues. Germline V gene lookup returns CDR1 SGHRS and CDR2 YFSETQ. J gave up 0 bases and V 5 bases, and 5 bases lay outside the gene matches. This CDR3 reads CASSLREGSYNEQFF. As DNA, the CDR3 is TGCGCCAGCAGTCTCAGGGAGGGCTCCTACAATGAGCAGTTCTTC. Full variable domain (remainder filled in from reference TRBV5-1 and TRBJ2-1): KAGVTQTPRYLIKTRGQQVTLSCSPISGHRSVSWYQQTPGQGLQFLFEYFSETQRNKGNFPGRFSGRQFSNSRSEMNVSTLELGDSALYLCASSLREGSYNEQFFGPGTRLTVL.

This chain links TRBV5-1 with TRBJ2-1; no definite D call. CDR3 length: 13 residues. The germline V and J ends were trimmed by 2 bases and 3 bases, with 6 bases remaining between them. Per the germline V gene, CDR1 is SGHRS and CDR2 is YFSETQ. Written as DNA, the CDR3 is TGCGCCAGCAGCTTAGACATCTACAATGAGCAGTTCTTC. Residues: CASSLDIYNEQFF.

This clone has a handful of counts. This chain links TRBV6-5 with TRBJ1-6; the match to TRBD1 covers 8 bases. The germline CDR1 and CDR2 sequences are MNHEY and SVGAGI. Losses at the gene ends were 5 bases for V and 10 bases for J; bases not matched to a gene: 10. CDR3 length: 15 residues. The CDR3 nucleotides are TGTGCCAGCAGTCATGAGACAGGGGCGTCGTCACCCCTCCACTTT. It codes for CASSHETGASSPLHF.

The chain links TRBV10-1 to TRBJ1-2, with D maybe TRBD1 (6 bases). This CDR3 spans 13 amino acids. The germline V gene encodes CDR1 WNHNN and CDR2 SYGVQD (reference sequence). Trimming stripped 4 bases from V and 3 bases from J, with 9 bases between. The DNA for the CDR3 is TGCGCCAGCAGTGCCGACAGGTACTATGGCTACACCTTC. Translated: CASSADRYYGYTF.

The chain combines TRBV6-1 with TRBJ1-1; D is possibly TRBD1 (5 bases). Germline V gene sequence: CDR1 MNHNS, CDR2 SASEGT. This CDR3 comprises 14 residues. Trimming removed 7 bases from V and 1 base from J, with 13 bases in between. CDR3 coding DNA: TGTGCCAGCACCTCCGGACATACGAACACTGAAGCTTTCTTT. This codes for CASTSGHTNTEAFF.